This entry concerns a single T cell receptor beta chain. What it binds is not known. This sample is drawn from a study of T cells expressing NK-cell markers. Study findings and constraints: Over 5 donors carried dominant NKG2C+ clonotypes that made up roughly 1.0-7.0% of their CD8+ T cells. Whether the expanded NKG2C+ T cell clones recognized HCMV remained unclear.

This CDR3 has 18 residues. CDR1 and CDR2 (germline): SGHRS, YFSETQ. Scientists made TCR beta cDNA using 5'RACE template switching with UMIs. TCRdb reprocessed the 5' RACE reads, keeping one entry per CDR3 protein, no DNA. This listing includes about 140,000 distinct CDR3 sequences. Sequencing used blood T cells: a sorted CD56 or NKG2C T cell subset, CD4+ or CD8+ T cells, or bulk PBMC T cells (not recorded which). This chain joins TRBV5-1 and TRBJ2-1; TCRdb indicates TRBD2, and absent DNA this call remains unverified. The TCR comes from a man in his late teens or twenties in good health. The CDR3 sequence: CASSPRTSGWSSYNEQFF.